This TCR beta chain is drawn from a study of blood T cell repertoires in COVID-19. At the level of the study: Collection of acute and convalescent COVID-19 samples took place in the United States, Italy and Spain. T cells, B-cell-depleted T cells, or PBMCs supplied cDNA or gDNA.

Libraries were prepared by immunoSEQ multiplex PCR; TCRdb keeps only in-frame clonotypes and omits some of them. The table shows under 150,000 clones, with roughly 84% occurring only once. The CDR3 consists of 13 residues. After removal of 6 bases from V and 7 bases from J, the junction contained 6 bases not matched to a gene. Germline V lookup: CDR1 SGHTA, CDR2 FQGNSA. The sequence derives from a woman in her fifties or sixties who had been exposed to COVID-19. The specimen was PBMCs or T cells enriched from blood (not recorded which). The genes are TRBV7-2 and TRBJ1-5; TRBD1 aligns across 7 bases. The chain's CDR3 is CASSYRGQQPQHF. For the CDR3, the DNA is TGTGCCAGCAGTTACAGGGGTCAGCAGCCCCAGCATTTT.